This T cell receptor beta chain was observed in a study of identical twins. Template switching added a universal primer site, and cDNA bore unique molecular identifiers. TCRdb reprocessed the 5' RACE reads with MiXCR, giving one entry per CDR3 protein. This sample has roughly 250,000 distinct CDR3 sequences; approximately 8% occur once, and the top ten carry more than 5%. Study conclusions and caveats: High-abundance cord blood beta clonotypes had fewer insertions; memory repertoires showed none.

This clonotype was found many times. Its antigen is undetermined. V was shortened by 3 bases and J by 6 bases, with 17 bases between the two germline ends. CDR1 is MGHRA, CDR2 YSYEKL, per germline. This CDR3 comprises 15 residues. These data also formed part of another study, on yellow fever vaccine responses in identical twins.

Sequences were obtained from CD8+ T cells sorted from blood. This receptor was identified in a woman aged 18-29 years in good health. The chain joins TRBV4-1 to TRBJ1-2; no clear D. The CDR3 bases are TGCGCCAGCAGCCAGTCCAGGACGGGTTTAAATGGCTACACCTTC. Translation: CASSQSRTGLNGYTF.